This T cell receptor (beta chain) came from a study of blood T cell repertoires in COVID-19. Study at large: Sample material is recorded as cDNA or gDNA derived from T cells, B-cell-depleted T cells, or PBMCs.

The CDR3 sequence is 11 residues long. The V end was cut by 6 bases, the J end by 6 bases, with 9 bases between. Data came from immunoSEQ multiplex PCR; TCRdb stores just in-frame clones and leaves some out. The sample holds about 250,000 clones, around 90% seen once. Participants were aged about 18 to 90 years, lived in under 25 US areas, and enrolled virtually. The material sequenced was PBMCs or T cells enriched from blood (not recorded which). V and J are TRBV12-3 or TRBV12-4 and TRBJ2-7; D call uncertain. The receptor was isolated from a woman aged 50 to 60 who had recovered from COVID-19. CDR3 nucleotide sequence: TGTGCCAGCAGAGGAGTTGGCGAGCAGTACTTC. It encodes CASRGVGEQYF.